This T cell receptor beta chain emerged from a study of CD8 T cells in Susac syndrome (dated by TCRdb to 2018 to 2020). For the wider study: Repertoire sequencing was used to test whether CD8+ T cell activation and differentiation in Susac syndrome was antigen driven.

On this clonotype itself: The antigen this receptor binds is unknown. The sample holds no much larger clone one base away, and base qualities are not on file.

The germline ends are 11 bases apart after V is trimmed by 1 base and J by 4 bases. Taken from the germline V gene (reference sequence), the CDR1 and CDR2 loops are LNHNV and YYDKDF. From its cysteine to its phenylalanine, the CDR3 spans 15 amino acids. Solely the CDR3 DNA is kept, with 45 bases framed from the first base. Overall study results and their limits: The study acknowledged that relatively few individuals were included in the TCR sequencing and HLA analysis.

RNA was extracted using the RNeasy kit, and roughly 0.5 to 1 ug of the RNA was reverse transcribed with random hexamers. The immunoSEQ multiplex PCR assay, which covers 54 Vbeta and 13 Jbeta segments, was used to amplify TCR beta CDR3 regions. PCR amplification bias was corrected using a synthetic template baseline for primer optimization and computational correction. On the study's bioinformatics: Reads were annotated to V, D and J genes according to IMGT and were analyzed with immunoSEQ Analyzer, with only productive sequences retained. Clonality was calculated as one minus the Shannon entropy normalized by log2 of the number of productive unique sequences. For each patient and control, public and private clones were evaluated within the 100 most prevalent clones. Clones were defined as Susac-specific when absent from the healthy and MS cohorts, from over a thousand published viral clones and from other ImmuneACCESS disease sequences. Through fastp at Q25 and MiXCR, TCRdb rebuilt clones from the public reads, retaining in-frame beta chains. Rows are combined by CDR3 protein, so each entry shows the most common genes and DNA. These V and J calls are TCRdb output, not the study's own analysis. This sample gives about 120,000 distinct CDR3 sequences in total; around 94% of them show up just once. In total, the top ten clones hold 0.095% to 0.1% of the sample.

High-throughput TCR beta sequencing profiled peripheral blood CD8+ and CD4+ T cells from healthy donors, Susac syndrome patients and multiple sclerosis patients. Healthy donors were included as age- and sex-matched controls. Bulk CD8+ and CD4+ T cells were purified by magnetic negative isolation, while CD8+ TEMRA cells were enriched using FACS. Blood was collected in EDTA tubes and processed within 24 hours, with PBMCs isolated through density gradient centrifugation. PBMCs intended for TCR sequencing were cryopreserved in liquid nitrogen and thawed later in a water bath at 37 degrees C. A purity of at least 90% was achieved for sorted or isolated CD4+, CD8+ and CD8+ TEMRA cells.

Sequences were obtained from CD4+ T cells from PBMCs. The source of this sequence is a human donor in good health. This chain is built from TRBV15 and TRBJ1-5, with a tentative D gene TRBD1 over 5 matching bases. The nucleotide sequence reads as follows: TGTGCCACCAGCAGAGCAGGGAATTGGAATCAGCCCCAGCATTTT. This is translated as CATSRAGNWNQPQHF. With the rest looked up from the reference TRBV15 and TRBJ1-5 genes rather than sequenced, the full variable domain is DAMVIQNPRYQVTQFGKPVTLSCSQTLNHNVMYWYQQKSSQAPKLLFHYYDKDFNNEADTPDNFQSRRPNTSFCFLDIRSPGLGDTAMYLCATSRAGNWNQPQHFGDGTRLSIL.